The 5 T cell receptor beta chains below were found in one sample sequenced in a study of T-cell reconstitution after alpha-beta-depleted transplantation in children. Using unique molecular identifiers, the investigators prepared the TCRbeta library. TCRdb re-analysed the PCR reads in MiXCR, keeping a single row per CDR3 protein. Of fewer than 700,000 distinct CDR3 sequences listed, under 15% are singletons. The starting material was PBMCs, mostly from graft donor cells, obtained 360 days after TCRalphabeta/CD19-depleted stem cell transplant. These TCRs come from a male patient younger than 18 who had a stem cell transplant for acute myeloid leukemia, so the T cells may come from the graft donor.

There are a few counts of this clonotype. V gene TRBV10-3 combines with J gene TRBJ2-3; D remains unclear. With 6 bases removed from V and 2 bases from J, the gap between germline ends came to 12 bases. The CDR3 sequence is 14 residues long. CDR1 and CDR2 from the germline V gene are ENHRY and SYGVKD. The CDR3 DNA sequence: TGTGCCATCAGGCCAGGAACCATCACAGATACGCAGTATTTT. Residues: CAIRPGTITDTQYF.

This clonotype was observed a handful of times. CDR3 nucleotides: TGTGCCAGCAGCTTACATCCCCCAGGGTACAATCAGCCCCAGCATTTT. Its protein is CASSLHPPGYNQPQHF. The rearrangement uses TRBV7-6 and TRBJ1-5; weak D call: TRBD1 (5 bases). V was shortened by 2 bases and J by 3 bases, with 14 bases between the two germline ends. CDR1 and CDR2 from the germline V gene are SGHVS and FNYEAQ. This CDR3 comprises 16 residues.

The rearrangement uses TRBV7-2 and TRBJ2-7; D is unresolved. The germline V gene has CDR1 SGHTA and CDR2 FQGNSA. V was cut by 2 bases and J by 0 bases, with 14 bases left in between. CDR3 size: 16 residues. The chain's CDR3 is CASSLLSRRGSYEQYF. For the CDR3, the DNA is TGTGCCAGCAGCTTACTCTCGCGACGAGGCTCCTACGAGCAGTACTTC.

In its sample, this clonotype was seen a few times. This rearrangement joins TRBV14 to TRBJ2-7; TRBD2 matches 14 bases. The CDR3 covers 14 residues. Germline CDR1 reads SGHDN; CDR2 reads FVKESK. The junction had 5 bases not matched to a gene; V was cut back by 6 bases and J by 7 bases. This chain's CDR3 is CASSVRLAGGEQYF. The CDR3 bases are TGTGCCAGCAGTGTCCGACTAGCGGGAGGGGAGCAGTACTTC.

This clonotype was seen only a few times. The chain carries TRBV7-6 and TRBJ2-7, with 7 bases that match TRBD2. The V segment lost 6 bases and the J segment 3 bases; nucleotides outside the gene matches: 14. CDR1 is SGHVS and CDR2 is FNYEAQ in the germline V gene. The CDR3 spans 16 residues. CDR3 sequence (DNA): TGTGCCAGCAGTCTAGGGAGGGGATCACTCGTCTACGAGCAGTACTTC. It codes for CASSLGRGSLVYEQYF.